One sample yielded the 30 T cell receptor beta chains listed below, sequenced in a study of blood T cell repertoires in COVID-19. The table came from immunoSEQ multiplex PCR; TCRdb's copy has only in-frame clones and leaves some out. The table includes 95,000 to 150,000 clones, less than 90% detected once. What was sequenced was peripheral blood. These TCRs come from an elderly man with active or convalescent COVID-19.

This sequence joins TRBV25-1 and TRBJ1-1; perhaps TRBD1 as D (6 bases). CDR1 and CDR2 (germline): MGHDK, SYGVNS. V shed 0 bases and J shed 1 base, with 15 bases lying between them. The CDR3 spans 17 residues. CDR3 nucleotides: TGTGCCAGCAGTGAATATACCCTTACAGGGCAGAACACTGAAGCTTTCTTT. Amino acids: CASSEYTLTGQNTEAFF.

This clone was recorded only once. J is TRBJ2-3 and V is TRBV7-3; TRBD2 matches 15 bases. The junction had 1 base not matched to a gene; V was cut back by 5 bases and J by 4 bases. The CDR3 is made up of 15 amino acids. CDR1 is SGHTA and CDR2 is FQGTGA in the germline V gene. The chain's CDR3 is CASSRTSGGADTQYF. The DNA of the CDR3 is TGTGCCAGCAGCCGGACTAGCGGGGGGGCAGATACGCAGTATTTT.

The V and J genes are TRBV7-2 and TRBJ1-2; 7 bases map to TRBD1. Unmatched junction bases numbered 3, after V lost 1 base and J lost 1 base. Germline-derived CDR1 and CDR2 are SGHTA and FQGNSA. The CDR3 is 15 residues long. This CDR3 reads CASSLGQGVNYGYTF. CDR3 in DNA: TGTGCCAGCAGCTTAGGTCAGGGGGTTAACTATGGCTACACCTTC.

The chain combines TRBV13 with TRBJ1-4; 10 positions match TRBD1. This CDR3 spans 16 amino acids. Germline V gene data show CDR1 as PRHDT and CDR2 as FYEKMQ (reference sequence). The V segment lost 5 bases and the J segment 6 bases; nucleotides outside the gene matches: 9. CDR3 in DNA: TGTGCCAGCAGCCTCGACAGGGGGCTTAGTCATGAAAAACTGTTTTTT. This gives the protein CASSLDRGLSHEKLFF. Supplemented by reference TRBV13 and TRBJ1-4, the full variable domain reads AAGVIQSPRHLIKEKRETATLKCYPIPRHDTVYWYQQGPGQDPQFLISFYEKMQSDKGSIPDRFSAQQFSDYHSELNMSSLELGDSALYFCASSLDRGLSHEKLFFGSGTQLSVL.

The chain uses TRBV28 and TRBJ2-2; unclear D gene. Germline values: CDR1 MDHEN, CDR2 SYDVKM. The V and J ends lost 6 bases and 1 base respectively, with 3 bases between them. The CDR3 is made up of 12 amino acids. CDR3 in DNA: TGTGCCAGCAGCAGGAACACCGGGGAGCTGTTTTTT. This encodes CASSRNTGELFF.

This chain uses TRBV7-3 with TRBJ2-7; TRBD1 agrees at 11 bases. Germline lookup yields CDR1 SGHTA and CDR2 FQGTGA. The CDR3 runs to 15 residues. The V segment lost 4 bases and the J segment 3 bases; nucleotides outside the gene matches: 5. The CDR3 nucleotides are TGTGCCAGCAGCTCCGGACAGGGGGCCCACTACGAGCAGTACTTC. Translation: CASSSGQGAHYEQYF.

This clone was seen just once. This rearrangement joins TRBV13 to TRBJ2-7; 7 bases are a match to TRBD2. The junction had 13 bases not matched to a gene; V was cut back by 0 bases and J by 5 bases. The CDR3 runs 17 residues. The germline V gene has CDR1 PRHDT and CDR2 FYEKMQ (reference sequence). CDR3 nucleotides: TGTGCCAGCAGCTTAGGATTCGGGGCTAGCGGCTATAACGAGCAGTACTTC. It yields the protein CASSLGFGASGYNEQYF.

V usage is TRBV7-2 and J usage is TRBJ1-6; possibly TRBD1 for D (5 bases). Trimming left V 1 base short and J 5 bases short, with 6 bases between. CDR1 is SGHTA, CDR2 FQGNSA, per germline. The CDR3 totals 14 residues. CDR3 bases: TGTGCCAGCAGCTTAGGACAGAATAATTCACCCCTCCACTTT. This codes for CASSLGQNNSPLHF.

This clone was counted a few times. A junction boundary mismatches the germline segment, possibly from a read error. The V gene is TRBV30, the J gene TRBJ2-7; 8 nucleotides line up with TRBD1. The germline gives CDR1 GTSNPN, CDR2 SVGIG (reference sequence). CDR3 size: 11 residues. The CDR3 nucleotides are TGTGCCTGGAGTGCTCGGGACAGGCAAAAGTTC. As protein: CAWSARDRQKF.

The gene calls are TRBV15 and TRBJ2-7, with D tentatively TRBD1 (6 bases). Between the trimmed V and J ends, which lost 1 base and 3 bases, there was a span of 16 bases. The CDR3 is made up of 16 amino acids. Germline V gives CDR1 LNHNV, CDR2 YYDKDF (reference sequence). The CDR3 DNA reads TGTGCCACCAGCAGAGGAACCCGACAGGCGAACTACGAGCAGTACTTC. This encodes CATSRGTRQANYEQYF.

This sequence joins TRBV7-2 and TRBJ2-7, with a possible D match to TRBD1 (6 bases). The CDR3 consists of 14 residues. V lost 1 base to trimming and J lost 3 bases, with 10 bases between them. Germline V CDR1 and CDR2: SGHTA, FQGNSA. The CDR3 nucleotides read TGTGCCAGCAGCTTAGGCCCACAGGGCTACGAGCAGTACTTC. Protein sequence: CASSLGPQGYEQYF.

The chain couples TRBV18 to TRBJ2-7; TRBD2 aligns across 13 bases. The junction had 3 bases not matched to a gene; V was cut back by 2 bases and J by 5 bases. The CDR3 runs 15 residues. Germline CDR1 KGHSH, CDR2 LQKENI. CDR3 sequence: CASSPGTSGVHEQYF. The CDR3 DNA reads TGTGCCAGCTCACCAGGGACTAGCGGGGTCCACGAGCAGTACTTC.

The rearrangement joins TRBV7-2 to TRBJ2-5, with a tentative D call TRBD1 (6 bases). CDR1 is SGHTA and CDR2 is FQGNSA in the germline V gene. V was clipped by 4 bases and J by 0 bases, with 15 bases between them. This CDR3 has 16 amino acids. CDR3 nucleotide sequence: TGTGCCAGCAGCTACCCGCCCGGACAGTACCAAGAGACCCAGTACTTC. This encodes CASSYPPGQYQETQYF.

The chain is built from TRBV30 and TRBJ1-1, with 9 bases matching TRBD1. CDR1 is GTSNPN and CDR2 is SVGIG in the germline V gene (reference sequence). The CDR3 consists of 17 residues. V lost 5 bases to trimming and J lost 5 bases; unmatched junction nucleotides: 18. The CDR3 DNA follows: TGTGCCTGGTCTTATGGCCGGGACAGGGTTTCTTTTACTGAAGCTTTCTTT. Its protein is CAWSYGRDRVSFTEAFF.

The gene calls are TRBV11-2 and TRBJ1-6, with a possible D match to TRBD1 (5 bases). The CDR3 is 17 residues long. Deletions cut 1 base from V and 5 bases from J, with 15 bases between. Germline CDR1 and CDR2: SGHAT and FQNNGV. In DNA, the CDR3 is TGTGCCAGCAGCTTAGTGGGGGGTAGCCCCGATAATTCACCCCTCCACTTT. It specifies CASSLVGGSPDNSPLHF.

The chain employs TRBV9 and TRBJ2-2; 7 nucleotides align to TRBD1. CDR1 is SGDLS, CDR2 YYNGEE, per germline. This CDR3 spans 15 amino acids. V shed 4 bases, J shed 5 bases, and the junction held 8 bases outside the gene matches. CDR3 in amino acids: CASSLRLTGTGELFF. In DNA, the CDR3 is TGTGCCAGCAGCCTCCGCCTGACAGGGACCGGGGAGCTGTTTTTT.

V is TRBV5-1 and J is TRBJ1-2; D gene ambiguous. Germline values: CDR1 SGHRS, CDR2 YFSETQ. V was cut by 1 base and J by 8 bases, with 15 bases left in between. This CDR3 is built from 14 residues. The CDR3 loop reads CASSLILAETGYTF. The CDR3 DNA reads as TGCGCCAGCAGCTTGATCTTGGCGGAGACCGGCTACACCTTC. The entire variable domain, with the rest obtained from reference TRBV5-1 and TRBJ1-2, is as follows: KAGVTQTPRYLIKTRGQQVTLSCSPISGHRSVSWYQQTPGQGLQFLFEYFSETQRNKGNFPGRFSGRQFSNSRSEMNVSTLELGDSALYLCASSLILAETGYTFGSGTRLTVV.

The J gene is TRBJ1-2, the V gene TRBV14, with D maybe TRBD1 (5 bases). This CDR3 contains 15 residues. Germline V CDR1 and CDR2: SGHDN, FVKESK. V was shortened by 5 bases and J by 4 bases, with 17 bases between the two germline ends. The CDR3 bases are TGTGCCAGCAGCTCACTGGGCGGGGACCTCTATGGCTACACCTTC. Protein: CASSSLGGDLYGYTF.

The CDR3 loop reads CAWRTGGNQPQHF. The CDR3 region has the DNA TGTGCCTGGAGGACAGGGGGGAATCAGCCCCAGCATTTT. The J gene is TRBJ1-5, the V gene TRBV30; 9 bases are shared with TRBD1. This CDR3 contains 13 residues. Germline V lookup: CDR1 GTSNPN, CDR2 SVGIG (reference sequence). V shed 3 bases, J shed 4 bases, and the junction held 1 base outside the gene matches.

This clone was seen a single time. The chain is built from TRBV3-1 (or the pseudogene TRBV3-2) and TRBJ1-6; 9 nucleotides match TRBD1. Unmatched junction bases numbered 8, after V lost 10 bases and J lost 7 bases. In germline, CDR1 is LGHDT, CDR2 YNNKEL (reference sequence). This CDR3 has 14 residues. The CDR3 nucleotides are TGTGCCACCATGGGACAGGGAACCAATTCACCCCTCCACTTT. The encoded protein is CATMGQGTNSPLHF.

This chain links TRBV29-1 with TRBJ1-2, with no clear D. The V end lost 2 bases, the J end lost 3 bases, and 7 bases lay between the germline ends. CDR3 length: 12 amino acids. Germline CDR1 reads SQVTM; CDR2 reads ANQGSEA. The CDR3 sequence: CSVEPADYGYTF. The CDR3 nucleotides are TGCAGCGTTGAACCGGCGGACTATGGCTACACCTTC.

This chain joins TRBV6-1 and TRBJ2-1, with unresolved D. Germline V gene data show CDR1 as MNHNS and CDR2 as SASEGT. V shed 2 bases and J shed 4 bases, with 12 bases lying between them. The CDR3 consists of 15 residues. The CDR3 DNA is TGTGCCAGCAGTGAACAAGGAGTAGTTTACAATGAGCAGTTCTTC. This translates into CASSEQGVVYNEQFF.

This chain connects TRBV24-1 to TRBJ2-6; D is unclear. Germline assignment: CDR1 KGHDR and CDR2 SFDVKD. V shed 5 bases and J shed 0 bases, with 10 bases lying between them. The CDR3 runs to 16 residues. The DNA of the CDR3 is TGTGCCACCAGTGCTCAGGCCCTCTCTGGGGCCAACGTCCTGACTTTC. This encodes CATSAQALSGANVLTF.

This clone was seen only once. The rearrangement joins TRBV5-1 to TRBJ1-2; weak D call: TRBD1 (6 bases). Germline-derived CDR1 and CDR2 are SGHRS and YFSETQ. CDR3 length: 13 residues. V lost 0 bases to trimming and J lost 10 bases, with 13 bases between them. CDR3 coding DNA: TGCGCCAGCAGCTTGGACAGGGCCAGTGACTACACCTTC. This translates into CASSLDRASDYTF.

J is TRBJ1-5 and V is TRBV2; D is perhaps TRBD1 (5 bases). Germline V gene sequence: CDR1 SNHLY, CDR2 FYNNEI. The CDR3 is made up of 15 amino acids. The germline V and J ends were trimmed by 6 bases and 0 bases, with 12 bases remaining between them. The CDR3 loop reads CASSAPGDSNQPQHF. CDR3 bases: TGTGCCAGCAGCGCACCGGGGGATAGCAATCAGCCCCAGCATTTT.

A note on this clone: The sample holds other DNA sequences that translate to the same CDR3. This chain connects TRBV9 to TRBJ2-7, with D perhaps matching TRBD2 (5 bases). CDR3 length: 14 residues. CDR1 and CDR2 (germline): SGDLS, YYNGEE. The ends were cut back, 2 bases at V and 1 base at J, with 10 bases in the middle. In nucleotides, the CDR3 is TGTGCCAGCAGCGTCGACCGGGGATCCTACGAGCAGTACTTC. Encoded protein: CASSVDRGSYEQYF.

The chain combines TRBV18 with TRBJ2-7; D may be TRBD2 (6 bases). Per the germline V gene, CDR1 is KGHSH and CDR2 is LQKENI. V was clipped by 3 bases and J by 4 bases, with 22 bases between them. The CDR3 sequence is 17 residues long. The CDR3 spells CASSPITGYRRGYEQYF. The CDR3 coding sequence is TGTGCCAGCTCACCCATAACCGGGTATAGGAGGGGTTACGAGCAGTACTTC.

As regards this clone: With a much larger clone just one base away, this may be a read error. CDR3 bases: TGTGCCAGCAGCTTCGGGAGCTCCTACAATGAGCAGTTCTTC. It is translated as CASSFGSSYNEQFF. The chain is built from TRBV11-1 and TRBJ2-1; tentative D call: TRBD2 (6 bases). V lost 3 bases and J lost 0, with 6 bases in between. This CDR3 has 14 amino acids. Germline V lookup: CDR1 SGHAT, CDR2 FQDESV (reference sequence).

This clone came up once. The chain combines TRBV19 with TRBJ2-7, with D perhaps TRBD1 (7 bases). Germline V lookup: CDR1 LNHDA, CDR2 SQIVND (reference sequence). V gave up 1 base and J gave up 2 bases, with 9 bases separating them. CDR3 length: 14 residues. DNA of the CDR3: TGTGCCAGTAGTATAGCCAGGGGGGCCTACGAGCAGTACTTC. This codes for CASSIARGAYEQYF.

The chain carries TRBV9 and TRBJ1-2; tentative D call: TRBD1 (6 bases). V lost 0 bases to trimming and J lost 8 bases, with 11 bases between them. The CDR3 spans 13 residues. CDR1 is SGDLS, CDR2 YYNGEE, per germline. The CDR3 sequence: CASSVGAGDGYTF. CDR3 DNA sequence: TGTGCCAGCAGCGTAGGGGCAGGGGACGGCTACACCTTC.